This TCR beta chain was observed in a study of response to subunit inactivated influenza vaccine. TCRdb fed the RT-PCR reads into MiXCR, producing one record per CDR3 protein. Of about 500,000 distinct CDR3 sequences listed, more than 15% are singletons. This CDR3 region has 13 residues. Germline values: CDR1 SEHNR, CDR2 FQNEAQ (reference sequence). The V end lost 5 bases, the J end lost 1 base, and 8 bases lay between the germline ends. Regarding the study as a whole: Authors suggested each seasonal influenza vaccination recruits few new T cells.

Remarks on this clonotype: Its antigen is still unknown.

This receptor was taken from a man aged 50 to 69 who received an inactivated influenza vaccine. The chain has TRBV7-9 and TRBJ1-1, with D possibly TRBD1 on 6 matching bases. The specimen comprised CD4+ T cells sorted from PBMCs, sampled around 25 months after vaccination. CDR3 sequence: CASSRQENTEAFF. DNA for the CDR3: TGTGCCAGCAGCCGACAGGAGAACACTGAAGCTTTCTTT.